The clone carrying this TCR beta chain was counted a few times. The CDR3 loop spans 15 amino acids. CDR1 is MGHDK and CDR2 is SYGVNS in the germline V gene. Every donor gave 7.5 to 10 milliliters of peripheral blood. The amount of total RNA extracted per sample was at least 6 micrograms. This entry comes from a study of blood T cells in healthy people across ages. PCR was performed a second time for roughly 7 to 12 cycles using a sample-barcoded 5' primer and a J-beta primer mix. Sequencing yielded, for each sample, at least 2.5 million paired-end reads carrying CDR3. TCRdb processed the 5' RACE reads anew with MiXCR; each CDR3 protein has one entry. The sample lists approximately 780,000 distinct CDR3 sequences; roughly 24% were seen once. This same sample was also part of a study on T cells of mothers and their children.

The chain links TRBV25-1 to TRBJ2-5, with D tentatively TRBD1 (5 bases). The end of the DNA fits TRBJ2-7 better, so the J call may be wrong. The receptor was derived from a boy under 18 in good health. The sample was blood. The CDR3 region has the DNA TGTGCCAGCAGTGAAAGTAGGGGTGCCCCCTACGAGCAGTACTTC. It translates to CASSESRGAPYEQYF.